This TCR beta chain was observed in a study of blood T cells in healthy people across ages. In germline, CDR1 is SGHRS, CDR2 YFSETQ. The CDR3 sequence is 16 residues long. Samples had at least 6 million PBMCs isolated from them. A second PCR, run for about 7 to 11 cycles, used a sample-barcoded 5' primer plus a J-beta primer mix. TCRdb analysed the 5' RACE reads with MiXCR anew, one entry per CDR3 protein. Among some 1 million distinct CDR3 sequences listed, less than 50% were seen once. The receptor was derived from a woman aged 55-69 years in good health. Input material: blood. J is TRBJ2-4 and V is TRBV5-1; D may be TRBD2 (7 bases). The assigned J gene may be wrong: the sequence end matches TRBJ2-5 better. The CDR3 nucleotides are TGCGCCAGCAGATCTGGCGGGGGCGGGATACAAGAGACCCAGTACTTC. Protein product: CASRSGGGGIQETQYF.